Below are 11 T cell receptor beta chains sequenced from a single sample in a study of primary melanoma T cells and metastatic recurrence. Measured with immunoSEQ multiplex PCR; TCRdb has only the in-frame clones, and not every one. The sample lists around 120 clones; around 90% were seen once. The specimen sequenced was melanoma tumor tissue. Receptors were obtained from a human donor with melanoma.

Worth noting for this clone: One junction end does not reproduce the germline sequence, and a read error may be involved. The CDR3 region is CASSILDRDKGYTF. The CDR3, as DNA: TGTGCCAGTAGTATCCTCGACAGGGATAAAGGCTATACCTTC. The chain is built from TRBV19 and TRBJ1-2; 7 bases line up with TRBD1. Germline CDR1 is LNHDA and CDR2 is SQIVND (reference sequence). There are 14 residues in the CDR3.

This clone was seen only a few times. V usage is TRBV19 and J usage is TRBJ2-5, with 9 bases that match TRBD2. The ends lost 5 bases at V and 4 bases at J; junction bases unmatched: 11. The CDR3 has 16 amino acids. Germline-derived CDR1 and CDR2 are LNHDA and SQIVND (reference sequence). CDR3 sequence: CASSQAGGRVGETQYF. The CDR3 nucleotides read TGTGCCAGTAGTCAGGCGGGAGGGCGCGTGGGAGAGACCCAGTACTTC.

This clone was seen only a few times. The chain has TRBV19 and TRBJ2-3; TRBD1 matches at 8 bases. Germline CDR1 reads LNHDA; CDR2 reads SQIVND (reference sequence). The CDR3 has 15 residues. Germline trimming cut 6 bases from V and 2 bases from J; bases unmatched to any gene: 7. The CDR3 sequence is CASSPGGRTTDTQYF. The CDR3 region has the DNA TGTGCCAGTAGCCCAGGGGGCCGTACCACAGATACGCAGTATTTT. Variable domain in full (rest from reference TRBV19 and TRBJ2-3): DGGITQSPKYLFRKEGQNVTLSCEQNLNHDAMYWYRQDPGQGLRLIYYSQIVNDFQKGDIAEGYSVSREKKESFPLTVTSAQKNPTAFYLCASSPGGRTTDTQYFGPGTRLTVL.

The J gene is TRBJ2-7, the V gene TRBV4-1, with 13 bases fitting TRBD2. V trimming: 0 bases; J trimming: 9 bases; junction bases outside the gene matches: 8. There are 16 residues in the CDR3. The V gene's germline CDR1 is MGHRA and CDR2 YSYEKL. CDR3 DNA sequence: TGCGCCAGCAGCCAAGATTTAGGACTAGCGGGAGTAGGGCAGTACTTC. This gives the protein CASSQDLGLAGVGQYF.

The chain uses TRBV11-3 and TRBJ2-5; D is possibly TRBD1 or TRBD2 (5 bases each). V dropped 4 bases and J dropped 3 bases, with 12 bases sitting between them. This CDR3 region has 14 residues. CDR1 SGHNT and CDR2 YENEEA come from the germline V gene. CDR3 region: CASSSQRGEETQYF. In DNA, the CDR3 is TGTGCCAGCAGCTCTCAAAGGGGAGAAGAGACCCAGTACTTC.

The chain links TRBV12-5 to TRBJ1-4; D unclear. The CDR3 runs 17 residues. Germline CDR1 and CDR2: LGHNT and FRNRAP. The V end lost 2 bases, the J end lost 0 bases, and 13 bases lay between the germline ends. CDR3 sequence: CASGLLSVGSTNEKLFF. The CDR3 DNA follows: TGTGCTAGTGGTTTGCTGTCAGTAGGATCAACTAATGAAAAACTGTTTTTT.

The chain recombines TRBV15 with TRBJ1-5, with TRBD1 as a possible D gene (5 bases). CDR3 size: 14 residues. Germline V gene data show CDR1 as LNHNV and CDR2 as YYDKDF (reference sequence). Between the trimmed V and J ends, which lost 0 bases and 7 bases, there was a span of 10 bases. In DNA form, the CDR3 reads TGTGCCACCAGCAGAGATTCAGGGAGCCAGCCCCAGCATTTT. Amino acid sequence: CATSRDSGSQPQHF.

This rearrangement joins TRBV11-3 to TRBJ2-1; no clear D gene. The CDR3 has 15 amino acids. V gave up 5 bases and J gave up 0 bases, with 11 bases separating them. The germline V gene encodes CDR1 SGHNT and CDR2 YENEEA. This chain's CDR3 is CASSVIGVSYNEQFF. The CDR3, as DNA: TGTGCCAGCAGCGTTATTGGGGTCTCCTACAATGAGCAGTTCTTC.

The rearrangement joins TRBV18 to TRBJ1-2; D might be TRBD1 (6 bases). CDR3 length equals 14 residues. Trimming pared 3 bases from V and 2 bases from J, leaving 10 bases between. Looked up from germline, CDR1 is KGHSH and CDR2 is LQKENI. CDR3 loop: CASSPSGANYGYTF. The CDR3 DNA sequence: TGTGCCAGCTCACCCTCAGGGGCCAACTATGGCTACACCTTC.

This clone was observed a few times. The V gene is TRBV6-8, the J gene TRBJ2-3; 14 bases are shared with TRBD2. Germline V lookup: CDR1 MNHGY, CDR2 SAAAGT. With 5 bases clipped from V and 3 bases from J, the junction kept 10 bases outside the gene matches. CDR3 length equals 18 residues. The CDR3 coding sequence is TGTGCCAGCAGTCGTTCGACTAGCGGGAGGGCCGGTACAGATACGCAGTATTTT. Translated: CASSRSTSGRAGTDTQYF.

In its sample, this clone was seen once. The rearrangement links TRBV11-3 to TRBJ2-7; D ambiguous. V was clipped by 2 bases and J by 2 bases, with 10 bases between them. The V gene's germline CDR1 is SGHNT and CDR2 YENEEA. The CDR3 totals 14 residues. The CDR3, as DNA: TGTGCCAGCAGCTTAAGGGCATGGACCTACGAGCAGTACTTC. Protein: CASSLRAWTYEQYF.